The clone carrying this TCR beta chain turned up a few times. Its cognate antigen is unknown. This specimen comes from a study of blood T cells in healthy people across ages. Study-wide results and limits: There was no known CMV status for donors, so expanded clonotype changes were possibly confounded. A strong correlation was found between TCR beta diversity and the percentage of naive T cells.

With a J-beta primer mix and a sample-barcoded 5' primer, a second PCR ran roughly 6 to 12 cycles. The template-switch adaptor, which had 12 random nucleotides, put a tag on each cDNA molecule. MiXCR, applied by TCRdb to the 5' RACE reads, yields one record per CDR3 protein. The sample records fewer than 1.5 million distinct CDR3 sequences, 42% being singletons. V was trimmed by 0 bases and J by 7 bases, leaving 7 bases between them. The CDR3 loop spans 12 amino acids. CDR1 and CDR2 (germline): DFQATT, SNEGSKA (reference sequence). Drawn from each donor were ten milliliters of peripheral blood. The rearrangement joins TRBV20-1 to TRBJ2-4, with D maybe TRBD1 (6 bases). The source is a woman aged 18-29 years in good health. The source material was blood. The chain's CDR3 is CSAREGQNIQYF. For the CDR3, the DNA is TGCAGTGCTAGAGAAGGACAGAACATTCAGTACTTC.